These 15 T cell receptor beta chains were sequenced from one sample in a study of OX40 agonist ivuxolimab in advanced cancers. TCRdb keeps only in-frame clones here, not all; method: immunoSEQ multiplex PCR. The table records roughly 53,000 clones, just under 90% of them present only once. Sequencing used CD4+ or CD8+ T cells sorted from blood, obtained in a trial of the OX40 agonist ivuxolimab. These receptors originate from an adult with an advanced solid tumor such as melanoma, head and neck, liver or kidney cancer.

The chain employs TRBV18 and TRBJ1-1; D remains unclear. There are 14 residues in the CDR3. The V gene lost 2 bases and the J gene lost 4 bases, with 11 bases spanning the gap. Germline-derived CDR1 and CDR2 are KGHSH and LQKENI. The DNA for the CDR3 is TGTGCCAGCTCACCATATAGGGAAACCACTGAAGCTTTCTTT. Its protein product is CASSPYRETTEAFF.

The chain employs TRBV7-2 and TRBJ2-1, with D uncertain. Trimming took 3 bases from V and 6 from J, leaving 15 bases between them. The CDR3 extends over 15 amino acids. From germline, CDR1 is SGHTA and CDR2 FQGNSA. CDR3: CASSFEPDGANEQFF. The CDR3 DNA sequence: TGTGCCAGCAGCTTTGAACCTGACGGCGCCAATGAGCAGTTCTTC. Combining the CDR3 with reference TRBV7-2 and TRBJ2-1 gives the whole variable domain GAGVSQSPSNKVTEKGKDVELRCDPISGHTALYWYRQSLGQGLEFLIYFQGNSAPDKSGLPSDRFSAERTGGSVSTLTIQRTQQEDSAVYLCASSFEPDGANEQFFGPGTRLTVL.

This chain uses TRBV2 with TRBJ2-2, with a weak D call TRBD1 (6 bases). From germline, CDR1 is SNHLY and CDR2 FYNNEI. This CDR3 is 14 amino acids long. V lost 5 bases and J 8 bases, leaving 15 bases between the germline ends. The CDR3 nucleotides are TGTGCCAGCAGTCCCCAGGGGTCTAATGGGGAGCTGTTTTTT. Translated, it gives CASSPQGSNGELFF.

This chain uses TRBV6-6 with TRBJ2-5; 7 bases agree with TRBD2. Germline-derived CDR1 and CDR2 are MNHNY and SVGAGI (reference sequence). The CDR3 is 13 amino acids. Trimming took 5 bases from V and 2 from J; bases not matched to a gene: 2. The DNA for the CDR3 is TGTGCCAGCAGTAGGGACTATCAAGAGACCCAGTACTTC. Protein product: CASSRDYQETQYF.

The V and J genes are TRBV6-5 and TRBJ1-2, with TRBD1 matching 7 bases. CDR1 and CDR2 (germline): MNHEY, SVGAGI. The length of the CDR3 is 15 residues. V shed 6 bases, J shed 4 bases, and the junction held 11 bases outside the gene matches. CDR3 in DNA: TGTGCCAGCAGGGGACAGACCCTAGCTCTCTATGGCTACACCTTC. Translating it yields CASRGQTLALYGYTF.

On this clone: Distinct nucleotide sequences in the sample also encode this CDR3. The chain employs TRBV27 and TRBJ1-1; D is perhaps TRBD1 (5 bases). The CDR3 consists of 14 residues. The germline CDR1 and CDR2 sequences are MNHEY and SMNVEV (reference sequence). Between the trimmed V and J ends, which lost 5 bases and 0 bases, there was a span of 10 bases. The CDR3 bases are TGTGCCAGCAGTCCTCAGGGTGTGAACACTGAAGCTTTCTTT. This encodes CASSPQGVNTEAFF.

The chain carries TRBV7-2 and TRBJ2-1; D is uncertain. In germline, CDR1 is SGHTA, CDR2 FQGNSA. V was pared by 1 base and J by 1 base, with 8 bases between. The CDR3 loop spans 15 amino acids. The CDR3 region has the DNA TGTGCCAGCAGCTTAGATCTAGGGTCCTACAATGAGCAGTTCTTC. As protein: CASSLDLGSYNEQFF.

This chain connects TRBV7-2 to TRBJ2-7; tentatively, D is TRBD1 (6 bases). V was clipped by 4 bases and J by 3 bases, with 7 bases between them. Per the germline V gene, CDR1 is SGHTA and CDR2 is FQGNSA. CDR3 size: 12 residues. The CDR3 is CASSSGHYEQYF. CDR3 coding DNA: TGTGCCAGCAGCTCGGGACACTACGAGCAGTACTTC.

This chain links TRBV11-3 with TRBJ2-2, with TRBD1 as a possible D gene (5 bases). V dropped 0 bases and J dropped 8 bases, with 16 bases sitting between them. This CDR3 is 16 amino acids long. Germline loops: CDR1 SGHNT, CDR2 YENEEA. This CDR3 is CASSLDAPGLGGELFF. CDR3 nucleotides: TGTGCCAGCAGCTTAGACGCCCCAGGGCTCGGGGGGGAGCTGTTTTTT.

The genes are TRBV7-7 and TRBJ1-1, with D possibly matching TRBD1 (6 bases). V was cut by 5 bases and J by 4 bases, with 11 bases left in between. The CDR3 is 13 amino acids. Germline V CDR1 and CDR2: SSHAT, FNYEAQ (reference sequence). CDR3 sequence (DNA): TGTGCCAGCAGCCCCGGGGGGCTCACTGAAGCTTTCTTT. Protein sequence: CASSPGGLTEAFF. Together with reference TRBV7-7 and TRBJ1-1, the CDR3 gives the full variable domain: GAGVSQSPRYKVTKRGQDVTLRCDPISSHATLYWYQQALGQGPEFLTYFNYEAQPDKSGLPSDRFSAERPEGSISTLTIQRTEQRDSAMYRCASSPGGLTEAFFGQGTRLTVV.

The chain couples TRBV19 to TRBJ2-1, with 12 positions matching TRBD2. Per germline, CDR1 LNHDA and CDR2 SQIVND (reference sequence). The CDR3 loop spans 15 amino acids. V gave up 5 bases and J gave up 6 bases; unmatched junction bases: 5. The CDR3 sequence: CASSLTSGRINEQFF. The CDR3 nucleotides read TGTGCCAGTAGTCTGACTAGCGGGAGAATCAATGAGCAGTTCTTC.

The rearrangement links TRBV29-1 to TRBJ1-1; 7 bases match TRBD1. This CDR3 region has 11 residues. Germline V gene data show CDR1 as SQVTM and CDR2 as ANQGSEA. The junction had 3 bases not matched to a gene; V was cut back by 7 bases and J by 4 bases. CDR3 bases: TGCAGCGGACAGGGATCCACTGAAGCTTTCTTT. It is translated as CSGQGSTEAFF.

The chain couples TRBV9 to TRBJ2-5; 12 bases are shared with TRBD2. Germline-derived CDR1 and CDR2 are SGDLS and YYNGEE. With V trimmed by 0 bases and J by 4 bases, 10 bases remained unmatched. The CDR3 spans 18 residues. The CDR3 bases are TGTGCCAGCAGCGTAGGTAGGCTAGCGGGAGGGCAGGGAGAGACCCAGTACTTC. The encoded protein is CASSVGRLAGGQGETQYF.

The chain employs TRBV27 and TRBJ2-4; D ambiguous. This CDR3 spans 13 amino acids. The V and J ends lost 6 bases and 8 bases respectively, with 14 bases between them. Germline loops: CDR1 MNHEY, CDR2 SMNVEV (reference sequence). CDR3 sequence reads: CASSLRRLDIQYF. Here the CDR3 DNA reads TGTGCCAGCAGCTTGCGACGGTTGGACATTCAGTACTTC.

This rearrangement joins TRBV7-9 to TRBJ1-2; D is unclear. The V gene lost 4 bases and the J gene lost 7 bases, with 13 bases spanning the gap. Per the germline V gene, CDR1 is SEHNR and CDR2 is FQNEAQ (reference sequence). This CDR3 contains 13 residues. The CDR3 reads CASSSRTGRGYTF. In nucleotides, the CDR3 is TGTGCCAGCAGCTCACGGACCGGGCGTGGCTACACCTTC.